This T cell receptor beta chain emerged from a study of blood T cell repertoires in COVID-19. At the level of the study: Samples representing acute and convalescent COVID-19 were sourced from the United States, Italy and Spain.

Clones were sequenced by immunoSEQ multiplex PCR, and TCRdb holds only the in-frame ones, with some missing. The sample carries 250,000 to 300,000 clones, approximately 90% recorded once. V was clipped by 3 bases and J by 5 bases; unmatched bases: 17. The CDR3 is made up of 18 amino acids. Per the germline V gene, CDR1 is SGHAT and CDR2 is FQNNGV. Participants spanned ages about 18 to 100 years and resided in 20 to 30 US areas. The TCR was taken from a man aged 40-55 years who had recovered from COVID-19. The source material was PBMCs or T cells enriched from blood (not recorded which). This chain connects TRBV11-2 to TRBJ1-1, with 8 bases fitting TRBD1. The CDR3 DNA sequence: TGTGCCAGCAGCTTTGTAGGACAGGGTGGCGTGGGGTTTACTGAAGCTTTCTTT. This codes for CASSFVGQGGVGFTEAFF.